This TCR beta chain was identified in a study of T cells in Graves' hyperthyroidism and ophthalmopathy. Study-wide results and caveats: A model using 13 V-J features told ophthalmopathy apart from stable hyperthyroidism.

The PBMCs were taken from roughly 9.3 ml of fresh peripheral blood. This clonotype has a single count. Its specificity is not known. Regions amplified from RNA transcripts were the TCR beta CDR3 regions. With the HTBI primer set, the TCR CDR3 went through a first round of RT-PCR. TCRdb called the multiplex PCR reads again in MiXCR, with one record for every CDR3 protein. Altogether hundreds of thousands of distinct CDR3 sequences are present, approximately 40% being singletons, with the ten largest covering around 10%. This CDR3 is built from 14 residues. Specimen: blood. J is TRBJ2-5 and V is TRBV21-1; the DNA was not used to check the table's D call, TRBD2. TRBV21-1 has pseudogene status. This clonotype originated in a man aged 18-30 years with Graves' hyperthyroidism. The CDR3 sequence is CASSTSGGHETQYF. The CDR3 coding sequence is TGTGCCAGCAGCACTAGCGGGGGTCACGAGACCCAGTACTTC.